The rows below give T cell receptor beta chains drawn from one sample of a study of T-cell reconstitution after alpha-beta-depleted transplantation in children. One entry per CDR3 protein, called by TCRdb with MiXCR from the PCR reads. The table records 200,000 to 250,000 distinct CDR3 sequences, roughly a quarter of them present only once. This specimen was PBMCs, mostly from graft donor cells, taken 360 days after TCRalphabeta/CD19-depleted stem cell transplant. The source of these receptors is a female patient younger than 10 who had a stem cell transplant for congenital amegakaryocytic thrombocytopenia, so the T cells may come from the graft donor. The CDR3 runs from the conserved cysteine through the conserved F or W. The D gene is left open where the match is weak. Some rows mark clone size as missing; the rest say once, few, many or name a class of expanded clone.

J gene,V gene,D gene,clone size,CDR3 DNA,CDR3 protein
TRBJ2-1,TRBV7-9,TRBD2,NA,TGTGCCAGCAGCCCTAGTGGGACTAGCCTTGAGCAGTTCTTC,CASSPSGTSLEQFF
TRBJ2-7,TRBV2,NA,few,TGTGCCAGCAGTGAAAGGTTTCTAGCCCCCGAGCAGTACTTC,CASSERFLAPEQYF
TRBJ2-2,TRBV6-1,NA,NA,TGTGCCAGCAGTGAACTTCCGGGGGTAAACACCGGGGAGCTGTTTTTT,CASSELPGVNTGELFF
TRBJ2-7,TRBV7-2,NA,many,TGTGCCAGCAGCTTAGGGACGGGTACCTACGAGCAGTACTTC,CASSLGTGTYEQYF
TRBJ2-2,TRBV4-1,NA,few,TGCGCCAGCAGCCGCGGGGAGAACACCGGGGAGCTGTTTTTT,CASSRGENTGELFF
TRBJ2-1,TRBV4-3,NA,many,TGCGCCAGCAGCCAAGGGAGGGACAGCTCCTACAATGAGCAGTTCTTC,CASSQGRDSSYNEQFF
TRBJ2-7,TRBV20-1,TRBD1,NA,TGCAGTGCTGGGACAGGGGTATACGAGCAGTACTTC,CSAGTGVYEQYF
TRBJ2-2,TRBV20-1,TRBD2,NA,TGCAGTGCTACCCCGGCTCAGGGTTTGGCGGGGGCCGGGGAGCTGTTTTTT,CSATPAQGLAGAGELFF
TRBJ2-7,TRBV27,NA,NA,TGTGCCAGCAGTCCCTCTATCCAATCCGGCGAGCAGTACTTC,CASSPSIQSGEQYF
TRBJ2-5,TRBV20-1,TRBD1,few,TGCAGTGCTATTCAGGGGACAGTTCAAGAGACCCAGTACTTC,CSAIQGTVQETQYF
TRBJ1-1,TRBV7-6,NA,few,TGTGCCAGCAGCTTAGGTGGGGCGAATGAAGCTTTCTTT,CASSLGGANEAFF
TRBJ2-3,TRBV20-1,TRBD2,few,TGCAGTGCGGTCACTAGCGGGGGGGCCCTGGGTACGCAGTATTTT,CSAVTSGGALGTQYF
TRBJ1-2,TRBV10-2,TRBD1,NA,TGCGCCAGCAGTGACCCGGGACAGGCAAGTTTCTATGGCTACACCTTC,CASSDPGQASFYGYTF
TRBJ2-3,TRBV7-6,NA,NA,TGTGCCAGCAGCTTATCTCCTAGTAGTCACACAGATACGCAGTATTTT,CASSLSPSSHTDTQYF
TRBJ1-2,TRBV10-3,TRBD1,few,TGTGCCATCAGCGATCCCCCGGGACAGGGGGCTGATGGCTACACCTTC,CAISDPPGQGADGYTF
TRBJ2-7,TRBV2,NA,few,TGTGCCAGCAGTGAACAGGGGGAGGGGCTGTACTTC,CASSEQGEGLYF
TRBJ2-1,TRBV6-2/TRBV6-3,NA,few,TGTGCCAGCAAGGCCAGAGGCTATGAGCAGTTCTTC,CASKARGYEQFF
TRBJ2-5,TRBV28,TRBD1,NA,TGTGCCAGCAGTTTAAGGGGACAGAAGACCCAGTACTTC,CASSLRGQKTQYF
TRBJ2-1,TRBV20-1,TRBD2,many,TGCAGTGCAAGGACTAGCGGGAGGTGGTACGAGCAGTTCTTC,CSARTSGRWYEQFF
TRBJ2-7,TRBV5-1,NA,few,TGCGCCAGCAGCTACGCCCGGGGCCTAAACGAGCAGTACTTC,CASSYARGLNEQYF
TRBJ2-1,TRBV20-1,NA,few,TGCAGTGCTAGACAGACGAGCGCGAGCTCCTACAATGAGCAGTTCTTC,CSARQTSASSYNEQFF
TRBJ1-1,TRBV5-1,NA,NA,TGCGCCAGCAGGGGCCTGATGAACACTGAAGCTTTCTTT,CASRGLMNTEAFF
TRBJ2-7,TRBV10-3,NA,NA,TGTGCCATCAGTGAGAACGACAGGTTCTCCAACTACGAGCAGTACTTC,CAISENDRFSNYEQYF
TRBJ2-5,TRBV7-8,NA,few,TGTGCCAGCAGCTTAGCTGTAAGTGTCGACAGCCCAGAGACCCAGTACTTC,CASSLAVSVDSPETQYF
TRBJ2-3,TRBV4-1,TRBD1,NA,TGCGCCAGCAGCCAAGATCCAGGGGGACCAGATACGCAGTATTTT,CASSQDPGGPDTQYF
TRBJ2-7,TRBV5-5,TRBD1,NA,TGTGCCAGCAGCCCCCGGGACAGCTACGAGCAGTACTTC,CASSPRDSYEQYF
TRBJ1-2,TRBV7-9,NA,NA,TGTGCCAGCACCCAGGAGGGGGACTATGGCTACACCTTC,CASTQEGDYGYTF
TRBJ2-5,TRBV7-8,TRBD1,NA,TGTGCCAGCAGCTTGGGACAGGGAAAAGGGATAGGGACCCAGTACTTC,CASSLGQGKGIGTQYF